These 13 T cell receptor beta chains share one sample of origin, sequenced in a study of identical twins. TCRdb itself ran the 5' RACE reads through MiXCR, one entry per CDR3 protein. The repertoire includes 460,000 or so distinct CDR3 sequences, approximately 14% of them detected once, and around 0.52% sits in the top ten. The same specimen was also included in a second study, on yellow fever vaccine responses in identical twins.

The sequencing sample was made of CD4+ T cells sorted from blood. These receptors were obtained from a woman aged 18-29 years in good health.

This clonotype has more than one count but fewer than ten. This sequence joins TRBV20-1 and TRBJ2-7; D not resolved. V lost 6 bases and J 1 base, leaving 13 bases between the germline ends. CDR3 length equals 13 residues. CDR1 and CDR2 from the germline V gene are DFQATT and SNEGSKA (reference sequence). The CDR3 reads CSAKTPPSYEQYF. The CDR3 DNA reads as TGCAGTGCGAAGACACCGCCTTCCTACGAGCAGTACTTC.

This clonotype has a count of ten or more. This chain links TRBV7-2 with TRBJ2-1; D not certain. The CDR3 runs 17 residues. Germline V gene data show CDR1 as SGHTA and CDR2 as FQGNSA. V lost 1 base and J lost 6, with 19 bases in between. Here the CDR3 reads CASSLDQASGRTNEQFF. The CDR3 bases are TGTGCCAGCAGCTTAGACCAGGCCTCTGGAAGGACCAATGAGCAGTTCTTC.

As concerns this clonotype: Because it lacks the conserved phenylalanine or tryptophan at the end, this CDR3 is likely a read error. The J gene is TRBJ2-3, the V gene TRBV20-1, with D unclear. The CDR3 totals 16 residues. Trimming took off 3 bases at V and 4 bases at J, with 20 bases between the two ends. Germline V gene lookup returns CDR1 DFQATT and CDR2 SNEGSKA (reference sequence). The CDR3 DNA follows: TGCAGTGCTAGGTTTGGTCGTGGGGTACGGGCAGATACGCAGTATTTA. Translating it yields CSARFGRGVRADTQYL.

The table lists this clonotype with a few counts. The genes are TRBV25-1 and TRBJ2-1, with D maybe TRBD1 (6 bases). The germline V gene has CDR1 MGHDK and CDR2 SYGVNS. The CDR3 consists of 12 residues. V lost 6 bases, J lost 10 bases, and 13 bases lay in between. DNA for the CDR3: TGTGCCAGCAGAGGATCCGGGACAGAGCAGTTCTTC. Translation: CASRGSGTEQFF.

This clonotype has a handful of counts. The V and J genes are TRBV20-1 and TRBJ2-4; TRBD2 might be the D (6 bases). Looked up from germline, CDR1 is DFQATT and CDR2 is SNEGSKA (reference sequence). Trimming cost V 5 bases and J 6 bases, with 14 bases left between them. The CDR3 extends over 13 amino acids. CDR3 region: CSAGRGSSNIQYF. The DNA for the CDR3 is TGCAGTGCTGGACGGGGGTCGTCAAACATTCAGTACTTC.

The CDR3 DNA reads TGTGCCAGCAGCCCCGACGGCAGGGCCGGGAACACTGAAGCTTTCTTT. It encodes CASSPDGRAGNTEAFF. The rearrangement links TRBV7-9 to TRBJ1-1; D is perhaps TRBD1 (5 bases). Germline loops: CDR1 SEHNR, CDR2 FQNEAQ (reference sequence). This CDR3 is 16 amino acids long. V was pared by 5 bases and J by 1 base, with 17 bases between. The whole variable domain, filled in from reference TRBV7-9 and TRBJ1-1, reads DTGVSQNPRHKITKRGQNVTFRCDPISEHNRLYWYRQTLGQGPEFLTYFQNEAQLEKSRLLSDRFSAERPKGSFSTLEIQRTEQGDSAMYLCASSPDGRAGNTEAFFGQGTRLTVV.

This clonotype has more than one count but fewer than ten. J is TRBJ2-1 and V is TRBV4-3, with TRBD2 identical over 10 bases. The trim removed 4 bases at V and 7 bases at J, leaving 1 base unmatched. The CDR3 consists of 13 residues. Germline V CDR1 and CDR2: LGHNA, YSLEER. The DNA for the CDR3 is TGCGCCAGCAGCCCTAGCGGGAGAAATGAGCAGTTCTTC. Translated, it gives CASSPSGRNEQFF.

This clonotype was counted only a few times. This chain joins TRBV9 and TRBJ2-1; 8 nucleotides match TRBD2. V dropped 1 base and J dropped 3; count of bases not matched to a gene: 3. The germline CDR1 and CDR2 sequences are SGDLS and YYNGEE. The CDR3 covers 15 residues. The CDR3 spells CASSVYSGGYNEQFF. The CDR3 region has the DNA TGTGCCAGCAGCGTATACAGCGGGGGCTACAATGAGCAGTTCTTC.

This chain connects TRBV7-2 to TRBJ2-7; D may be TRBD1 (6 bases). Trimming stripped 2 bases from V and 0 bases from J, with 11 bases between. Per the germline V gene, CDR1 is SGHTA and CDR2 is FQGNSA. The CDR3 is made up of 15 amino acids. CDR3 residues: CASSLFQGSSYEQYF. CDR3 nucleotides: TGTGCCAGCAGCTTATTTCAGGGGTCCTCCTACGAGCAGTACTTC. Drawing the rest from reference TRBV7-2 and TRBJ2-7, the complete variable domain is GAGVSQSPSNKVTEKGKDVELRCDPISGHTALYWYRQSLGQGLEFLIYFQGNSAPDKSGLPSDRFSAERTGGSVSTLTIQRTQQEDSAVYLCASSLFQGSSYEQYFGPGTRLTVT.

In its sample, this clonotype was seen many times. The chain carries TRBV7-2 and TRBJ2-7; 13 bases map to TRBD2. V lost 5 bases and J lost 0; bases outside the gene matches: 10. Germline CDR1 reads SGHTA; CDR2 reads FQGNSA. CDR3 length: 18 residues. CDR3: CASSPLGTSGASSYEQYF. The CDR3 DNA sequence: TGTGCCAGCAGCCCCCTAGGGACTAGCGGGGCGAGCTCCTACGAGCAGTACTTC. Using reference TRBV7-2 and TRBJ2-7 for the parts outside the CDR3, the full variable domain is GAGVSQSPSNKVTEKGKDVELRCDPISGHTALYWYRQSLGQGLEFLIYFQGNSAPDKSGLPSDRFSAERTGGSVSTLTIQRTQQEDSAVYLCASSPLGTSGASSYEQYFGPGTRLTVT.

There are a few counts of this clonotype. This CDR3 reads CASSLSGGVGTDTQYF. For the CDR3, the DNA is TGTGCCAGCAGCTTATCCGGGGGAGTTGGCACAGATACGCAGTATTTT. The chain combines TRBV11-2 with TRBJ2-3; D possibly corresponds to TRBD2 (6 bases). CDR3 length: 16 amino acids. V shed 2 bases and J shed 1 base, with 13 bases lying between them. Germline lookup yields CDR1 SGHAT and CDR2 FQNNGV.

This clonotype was observed at least ten times. This rearrangement joins TRBV4-1 to TRBJ2-7; TRBD1 is a possible D gene (5 bases). Germline CDR1 reads MGHRA; CDR2 reads YSYEKL. This CDR3 contains 16 residues. V lost 1 base to trimming and J lost 2 bases, with 15 bases between them. CDR3: CASSQAPQGYPYEQYF. CDR3 nucleotide sequence: TGCGCCAGCAGCCAAGCCCCGCAGGGTTACCCCTACGAGCAGTACTTC.

This clonotype was found many times. Compared with germline, one end of the junction differs, possibly owing to a read error. The chain is built from TRBV5-1 and TRBJ2-7; 13 positions match TRBD2. This CDR3 is 15 amino acids long. The V gene's germline CDR1 is SGHRS and CDR2 YFSETQ. The CDR3 loop reads CASSLGLAGVYEQYF. The DNA of the CDR3 is TGTGCCAGCAGCTTAGGACTAGCGGGAGTTTACGAGCAGTACTTC. Using reference TRBV5-1 and TRBJ2-7 for the parts outside the CDR3, the full variable domain is KAGVTQTPRYLIKTRGQQVTLSCSPISGHRSVSWYQQTPGQGLQFLFEYFSETQRNKGNFPGRFSGRQFSNSRSEMNVSTLELGDSALYLCASSLGLAGVYEQYFGPGTRLTVT.